The clone carrying this T cell receptor (beta chain) was seen more than once but under ten times. The antigen is undetermined. TCR beta CDR3 regions were amplified from RNA transcripts. The primer set for the first-round RT-PCR of the TCR CDR3 was HTBI. From the multiplex PCR reads, TCRdb called clonotypes with MiXCR, one entry per CDR3 protein. Of 40,000 to 60,000 distinct CDR3 sequences in the sample, roughly 56% were seen once. This sample is part of a study of T cells in Graves' hyperthyroidism and ophthalmopathy. Study-wide results and caveats: Ophthalmopathy was identified by the model a median about six months ahead of onset.

V was cut by 1 base and J by 5 bases, with 0 bases left in between. CDR3 length: 12 amino acids. CDR1 is SEHNR and CDR2 is FQNEAQ in the germline V gene (reference sequence). Newly diagnosed hyperthyroidism, duration under 2 months, in patients aged 18 to 65. Sequences were obtained from peripheral blood or thyroid tissue (not recorded which). The chain combines TRBV7-9 with TRBJ2-6; D gene unclear. The receptor's source is a man between 18 and 29 years old with Graves' hyperthyroidism. The CDR3 spells CASSLGANVLTF. Written as DNA, the CDR3 is TGTGCCAGCAGCTTAGGGGCCAACGTCCTGACTTTC.